This entry describes one T cell receptor beta chain. The germline gives CDR1 SGHTA, CDR2 FQGTGA. Trimming pared 5 bases from V and 5 bases from J, leaving 21 bases between. The CDR3 spans 16 residues. Repertoires were generated with immunoSEQ multiplex PCR, while TCRdb's copy carries only in-frame clones and drops some. The data contain 90,000 to 150,000 clones, about 83% of them singletons. These data are taken from a study of blood T cell repertoires in COVID-19. Overall study: From T cells, B-cell-depleted T cells, or PBMCs came the material, which was cDNA or gDNA.

The rearrangement joins TRBV7-3 to TRBJ2-5, with D perhaps TRBD2 (6 bases). The receptor's source is a man aged 60-69 years with acute or convalescent COVID-19. The material sequenced was peripheral blood. CDR3 DNA sequence: TGTGCCAGCAGCCCCCTTCCAGGACTAAATCCCGAGACCCAGTACTTC. It encodes CASSPLPGLNPETQYF.